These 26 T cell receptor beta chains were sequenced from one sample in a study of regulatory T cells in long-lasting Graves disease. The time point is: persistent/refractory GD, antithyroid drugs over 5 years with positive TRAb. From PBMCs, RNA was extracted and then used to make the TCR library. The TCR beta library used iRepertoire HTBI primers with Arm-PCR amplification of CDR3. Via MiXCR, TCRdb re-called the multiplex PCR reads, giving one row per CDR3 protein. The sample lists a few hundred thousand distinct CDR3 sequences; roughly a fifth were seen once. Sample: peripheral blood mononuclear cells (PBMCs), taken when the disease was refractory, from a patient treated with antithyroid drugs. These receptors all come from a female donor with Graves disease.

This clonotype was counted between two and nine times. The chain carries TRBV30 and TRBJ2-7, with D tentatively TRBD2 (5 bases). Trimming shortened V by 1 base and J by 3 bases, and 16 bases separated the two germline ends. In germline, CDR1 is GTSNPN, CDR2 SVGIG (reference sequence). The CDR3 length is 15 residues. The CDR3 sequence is CAWSGDRRGNYEQYF. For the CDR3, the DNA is TGTGCCTGGAGTGGAGACCGGAGAGGGAACTACGAGCAGTACTTC.

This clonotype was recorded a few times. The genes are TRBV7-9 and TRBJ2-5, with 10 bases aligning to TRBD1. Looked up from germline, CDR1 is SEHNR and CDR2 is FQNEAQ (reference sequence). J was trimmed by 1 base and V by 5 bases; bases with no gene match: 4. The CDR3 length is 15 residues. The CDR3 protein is CASSQGDRGQETQYF. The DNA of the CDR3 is TGTGCCAGCAGCCAAGGGGACAGGGGCCAAGAGACCCAGTACTTC.

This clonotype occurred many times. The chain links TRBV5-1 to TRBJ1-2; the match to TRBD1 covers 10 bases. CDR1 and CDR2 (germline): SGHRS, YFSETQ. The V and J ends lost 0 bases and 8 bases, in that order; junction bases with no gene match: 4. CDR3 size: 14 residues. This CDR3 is CASSLGQGAFGYTF. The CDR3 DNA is TGCGCCAGCAGCTTGGGACAGGGGGCCTTCGGCTACACCTTC. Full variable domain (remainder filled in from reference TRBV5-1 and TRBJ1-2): KAGVTQTPRYLIKTRGQQVTLSCSPISGHRSVSWYQQTPGQGLQFLFEYFSETQRNKGNFPGRFSGRQFSNSRSEMNVSTLELGDSALYLCASSLGQGAFGYTFGSGTRLTVV.

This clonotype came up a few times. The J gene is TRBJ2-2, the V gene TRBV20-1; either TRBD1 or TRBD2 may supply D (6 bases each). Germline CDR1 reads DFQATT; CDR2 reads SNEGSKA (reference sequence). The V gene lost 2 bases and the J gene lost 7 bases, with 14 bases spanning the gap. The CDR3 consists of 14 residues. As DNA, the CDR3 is TGCAGTGCTAGATCCAGGGGAGGCGTCGGGGAGCTGTTTTTT. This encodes CSARSRGGVGELFF.

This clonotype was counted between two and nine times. CDR3 residues: CSARVGTGFYEQYF. Here the CDR3 DNA reads TGCAGTGCTAGAGTTGGGACAGGCTTTTACGAGCAGTACTTC. The chain joins TRBV20-1 to TRBJ2-7; 8 bases match TRBD1. CDR1 is DFQATT and CDR2 is SNEGSKA in the germline V gene (reference sequence). V lost 1 base and J lost 4; bases outside the gene matches: 6. This CDR3 comprises 14 residues.

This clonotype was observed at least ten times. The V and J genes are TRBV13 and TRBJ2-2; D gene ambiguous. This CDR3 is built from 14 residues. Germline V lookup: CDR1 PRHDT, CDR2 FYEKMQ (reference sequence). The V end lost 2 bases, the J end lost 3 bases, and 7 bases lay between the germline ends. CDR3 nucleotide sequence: TGTGCCAGCAGCTTAACACTTTACACCGGGGAGCTGTTTTTT. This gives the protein CASSLTLYTGELFF.

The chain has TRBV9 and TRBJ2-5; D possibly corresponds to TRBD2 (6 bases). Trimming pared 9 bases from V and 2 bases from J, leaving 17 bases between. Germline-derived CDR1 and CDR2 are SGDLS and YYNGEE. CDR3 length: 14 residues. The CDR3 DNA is TGTGCCACCTCCGCCCTAGCGCTTCAAGAGACCCAGTACTTC. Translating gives CATSALALQETQYF.

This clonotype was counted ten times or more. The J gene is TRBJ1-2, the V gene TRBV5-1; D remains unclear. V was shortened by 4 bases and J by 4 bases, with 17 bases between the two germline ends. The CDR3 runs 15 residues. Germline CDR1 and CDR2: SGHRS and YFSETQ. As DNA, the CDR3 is TGCGCCAGCAGCAACGGACTTGTCAGTTCCTATGGCTACACCTTC. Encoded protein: CASSNGLVSSYGYTF.

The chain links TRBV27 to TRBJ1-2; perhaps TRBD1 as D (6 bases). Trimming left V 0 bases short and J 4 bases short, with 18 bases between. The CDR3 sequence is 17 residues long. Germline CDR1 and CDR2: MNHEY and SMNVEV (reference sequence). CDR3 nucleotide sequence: TGTGCCAGCAGTTTATCCCTTGCGACAGGACTCCTCTATGGCTACACCTTC. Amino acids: CASSLSLATGLLYGYTF.

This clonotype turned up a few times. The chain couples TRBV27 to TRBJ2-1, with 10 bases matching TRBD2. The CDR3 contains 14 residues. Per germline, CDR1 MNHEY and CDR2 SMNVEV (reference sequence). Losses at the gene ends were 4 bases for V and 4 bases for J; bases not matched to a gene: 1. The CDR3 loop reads CASSSSGSYNEQFF. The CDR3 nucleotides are TGTGCCAGCAGTTCTAGCGGGAGTTACAATGAGCAGTTCTTC.

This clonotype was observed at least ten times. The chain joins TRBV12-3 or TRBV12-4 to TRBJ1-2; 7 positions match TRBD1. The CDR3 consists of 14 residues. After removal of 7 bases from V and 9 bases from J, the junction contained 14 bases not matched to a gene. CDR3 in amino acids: CASTFGDSEDSYTF. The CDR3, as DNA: TGTGCCAGCACCTTCGGGGACAGCGAGGATAGCTACACCTTC.

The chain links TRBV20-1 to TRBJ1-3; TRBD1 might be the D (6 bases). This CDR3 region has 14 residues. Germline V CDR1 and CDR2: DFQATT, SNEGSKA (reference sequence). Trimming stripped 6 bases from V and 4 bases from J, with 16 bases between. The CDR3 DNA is TGCAGTGCAAAAACAGGGACGTCCGGAAACACCATATATTTT. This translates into CSAKTGTSGNTIYF.

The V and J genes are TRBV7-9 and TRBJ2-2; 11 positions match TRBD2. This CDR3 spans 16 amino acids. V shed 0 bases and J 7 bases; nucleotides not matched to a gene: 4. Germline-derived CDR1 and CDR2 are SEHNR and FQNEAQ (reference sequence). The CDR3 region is CASSLALAGGVGELFF. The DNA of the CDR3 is TGTGCCAGCAGCTTAGCCCTAGCGGGAGGCGTCGGGGAGCTGTTTTTT.

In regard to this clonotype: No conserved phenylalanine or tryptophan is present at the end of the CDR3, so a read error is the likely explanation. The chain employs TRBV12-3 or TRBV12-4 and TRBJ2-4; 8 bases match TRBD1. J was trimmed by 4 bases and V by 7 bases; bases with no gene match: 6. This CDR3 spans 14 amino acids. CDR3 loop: CASKPTGEKNIQYS. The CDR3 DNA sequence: TGTGCCAGCAAGCCGACAGGGGAAAAAAACATTCAGTACTCC.

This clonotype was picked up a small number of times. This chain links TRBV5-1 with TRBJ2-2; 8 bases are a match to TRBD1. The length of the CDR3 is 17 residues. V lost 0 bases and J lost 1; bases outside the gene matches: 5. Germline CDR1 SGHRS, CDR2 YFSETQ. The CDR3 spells CASSLEPTGVNTGELFF. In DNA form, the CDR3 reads TGCGCCAGCAGCTTGGAGCCGACAGGGGTGAACACCGGGGAGCTGTTTTTT.

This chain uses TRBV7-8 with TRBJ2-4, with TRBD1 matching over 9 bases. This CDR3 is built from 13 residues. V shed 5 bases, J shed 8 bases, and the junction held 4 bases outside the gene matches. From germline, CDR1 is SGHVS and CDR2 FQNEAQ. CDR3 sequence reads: CASSIDRGDIQYF. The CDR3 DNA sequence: TGTGCCAGCAGCATCGACAGGGGGGACATTCAGTACTTC.

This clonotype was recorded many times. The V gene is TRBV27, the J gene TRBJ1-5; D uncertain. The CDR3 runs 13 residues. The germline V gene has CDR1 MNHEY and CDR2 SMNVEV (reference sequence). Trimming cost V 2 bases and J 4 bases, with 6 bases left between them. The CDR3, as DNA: TGTGCCAGCAGTTTAATGTATAATCAGCCCCAGCATTTT. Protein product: CASSLMYNQPQHF.

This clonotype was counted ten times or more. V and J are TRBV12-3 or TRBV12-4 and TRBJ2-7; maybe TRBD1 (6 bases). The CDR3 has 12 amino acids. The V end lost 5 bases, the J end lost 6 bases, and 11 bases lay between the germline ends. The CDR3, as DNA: TGTGCCAGCAGTCCCAGGGGCGGCGAGCAGTACTTC. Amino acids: CASSPRGGEQYF.

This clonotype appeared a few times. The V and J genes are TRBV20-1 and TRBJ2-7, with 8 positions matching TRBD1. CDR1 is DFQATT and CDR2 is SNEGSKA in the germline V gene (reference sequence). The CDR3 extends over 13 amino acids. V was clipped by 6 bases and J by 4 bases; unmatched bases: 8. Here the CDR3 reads CSARRQGYYEQYF. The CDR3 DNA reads TGCAGTGCCCGACGACAGGGGTATTACGAGCAGTACTTC.

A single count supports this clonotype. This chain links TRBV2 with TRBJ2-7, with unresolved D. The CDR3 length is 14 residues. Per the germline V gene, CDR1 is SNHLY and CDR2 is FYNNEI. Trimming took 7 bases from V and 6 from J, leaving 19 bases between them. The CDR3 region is CASTGSMSRREQYF. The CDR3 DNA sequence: TGTGCCAGCACGGGCTCAATGAGTAGACGCGAGCAGTACTTC. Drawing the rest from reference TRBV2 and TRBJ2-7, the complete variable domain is EPEVTQTPSHQVTQMGQEVILRCVPISNHLYFYWYRQILGQKVEFLVSFYNNEISEKSEIFDDQFSVERPDGSNFTLKIRSTKLEDSAMYFCASTGSMSRREQYFGPGTRLTVT.

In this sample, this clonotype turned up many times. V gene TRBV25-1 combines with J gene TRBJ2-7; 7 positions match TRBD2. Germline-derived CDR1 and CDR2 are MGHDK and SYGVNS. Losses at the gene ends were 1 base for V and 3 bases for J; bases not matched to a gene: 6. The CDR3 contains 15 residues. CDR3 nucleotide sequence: TGTGCCAGCAGTGAATCGGCTAGCGGTTTCTACGAGCAGTACTTC. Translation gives CASSESASGFYEQYF.

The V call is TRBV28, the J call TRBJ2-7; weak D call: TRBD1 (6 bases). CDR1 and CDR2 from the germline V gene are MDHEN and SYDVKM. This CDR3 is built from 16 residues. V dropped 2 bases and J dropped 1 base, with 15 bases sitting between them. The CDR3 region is CASSLTWGPFSYEQYF. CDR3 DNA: TGTGCCAGCAGTTTAACATGGGGGCCCTTTTCCTACGAGCAGTACTTC.

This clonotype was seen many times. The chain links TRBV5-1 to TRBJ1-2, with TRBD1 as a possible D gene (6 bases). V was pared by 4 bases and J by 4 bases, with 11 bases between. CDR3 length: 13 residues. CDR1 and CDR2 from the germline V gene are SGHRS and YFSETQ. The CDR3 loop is CASSEQGGYGYTF. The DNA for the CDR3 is TGCGCCAGCAGCGAACAGGGTGGCTATGGCTACACCTTC.

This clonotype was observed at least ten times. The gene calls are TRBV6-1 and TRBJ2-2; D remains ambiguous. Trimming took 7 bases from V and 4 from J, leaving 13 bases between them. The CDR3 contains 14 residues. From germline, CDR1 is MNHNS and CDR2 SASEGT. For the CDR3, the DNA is TGTGCCAGCACCATCTACCCCGGCACCGGGGAGCTGTTTTTT. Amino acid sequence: CASTIYPGTGELFF.

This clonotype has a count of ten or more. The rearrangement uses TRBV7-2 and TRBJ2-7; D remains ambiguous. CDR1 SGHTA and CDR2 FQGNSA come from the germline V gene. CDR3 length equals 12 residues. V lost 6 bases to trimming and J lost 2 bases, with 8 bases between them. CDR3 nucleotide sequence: TGTGCCAGCAGTTACTCAGCCTACGAGCAGTACTTC. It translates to CASSYSAYEQYF.

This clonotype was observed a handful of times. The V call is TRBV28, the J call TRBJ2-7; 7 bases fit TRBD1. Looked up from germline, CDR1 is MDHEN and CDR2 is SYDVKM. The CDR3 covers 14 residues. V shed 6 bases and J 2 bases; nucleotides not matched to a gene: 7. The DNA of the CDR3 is TGTGCCAGCAGCTCGACAGGGCGGACCTACGAGCAGTACTTC. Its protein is CASSSTGRTYEQYF.